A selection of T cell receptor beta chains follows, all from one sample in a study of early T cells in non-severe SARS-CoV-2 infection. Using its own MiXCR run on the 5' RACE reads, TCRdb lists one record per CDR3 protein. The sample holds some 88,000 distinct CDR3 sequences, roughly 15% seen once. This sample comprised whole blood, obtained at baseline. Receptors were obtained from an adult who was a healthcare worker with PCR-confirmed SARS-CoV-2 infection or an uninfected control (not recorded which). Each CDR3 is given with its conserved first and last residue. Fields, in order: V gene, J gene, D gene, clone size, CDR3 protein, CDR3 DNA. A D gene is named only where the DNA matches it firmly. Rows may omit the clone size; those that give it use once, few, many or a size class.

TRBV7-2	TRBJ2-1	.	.	CASSLAADEQFF	TGTGCCAGCAGCTTAGCAGCGGATGAGCAGTTCTTC
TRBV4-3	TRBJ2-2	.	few	CASSQDRGLSGELFF	TGCGCCAGCAGCCAAGATCGGGGGTTGTCCGGGGAGCTGTTTTTT
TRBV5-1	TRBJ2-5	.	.	CASSLVPSQETQYF	TGCGCCAGCAGCTTGGTTCCAAGCCAAGAGACCCAGTACTTC
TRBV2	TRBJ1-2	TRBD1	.	CASSPGTGGFKGYTF	TGTGCCAGCAGCCCCGGGACAGGGGGCTTTAAGGGCTACACCTTC
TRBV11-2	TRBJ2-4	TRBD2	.	CASGVLAGENIQYF	TGTGCCAGCGGTGTCCTAGCGGGAGAGAACATTCAGTACTTC
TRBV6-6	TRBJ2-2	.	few	CASRLGTANTGELFF	TGTGCCAGCAGGCTAGGGACTGCTAACACCGGGGAGCTGTTTTTT
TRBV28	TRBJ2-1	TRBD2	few	CASRTSGRATEQFF	TGTGCCAGCCGAACTAGCGGGAGGGCCACTGAGCAGTTCTTC
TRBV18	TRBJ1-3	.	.	CASSPGAGGNTIYF	TGTGCCAGCTCACCGGGGGCCGGTGGAAACACCATATATTTT
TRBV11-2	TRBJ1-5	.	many	CASSLSPENSNQPQHF	TGTGCCAGCAGCTTATCCCCGGAAAATAGCAATCAGCCCCAGCATTTT
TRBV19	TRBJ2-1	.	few	CASSKAAAYNEQFF	TGTGCCAGTAGTAAGGCGGCTGCATACAATGAGCAGTTCTTC
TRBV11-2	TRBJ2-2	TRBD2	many	CASSSSSSGPELFF	TGTGCCAGCAGCTCGTCGTCTAGCGGGCCGGAGCTGTTTTTT
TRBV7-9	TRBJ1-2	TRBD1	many	CASSPTTGAGYTF	TGTGCCAGCAGCCCCACGACAGGGGCTGGCTACACCTTC
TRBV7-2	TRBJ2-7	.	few	CASSRRGGYEQYF	TGTGCCAGCAGCAGAAGAGGAGGGTACGAGCAGTACTTC
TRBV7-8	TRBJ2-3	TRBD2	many	CASAPPLGAGAEDTQYF	TGTGCCAGCGCCCCGCCTTTGGGAGCGGGAGCGGAAGATACGCAGTATTTT
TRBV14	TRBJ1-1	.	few	CASSQVLGRSTEAFF	TGTGCCAGCAGCCAAGTGTTAGGGCGGAGCACTGAAGCTTTCTTT
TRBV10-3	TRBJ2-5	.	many	CAILPNGEETQYF	TGTGCCATCCTACCCAACGGGGAGGAGACCCAGTACTTC
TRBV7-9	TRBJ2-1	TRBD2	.	CASTYPPRGLAGGPSYNEQFF	TGTGCCAGCACCTACCCCCCCCGGGGACTAGCGGGAGGGCCTTCCTACAATGAGCAGTTCTTC
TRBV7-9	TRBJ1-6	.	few	CASSSTVSNSPLHF	TGTGCCAGCAGCTCCACCGTGTCTAATTCACCCCTCCACTTT
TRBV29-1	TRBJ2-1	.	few	CSARGGVGNEQFF	TGCAGCGCCCGTGGGGGAGTGGGGAATGAGCAGTTCTTC
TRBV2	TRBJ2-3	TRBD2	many	CASSPGLAGLDTQYF	TGTGCCAGCAGTCCGGGACTAGCGGGATTAGATACGCAGTATTTT
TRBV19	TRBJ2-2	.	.	CASSIAGVRELFF	TGTGCCAGTAGTATAGCAGGGGTCCGGGAGCTGTTTTTT
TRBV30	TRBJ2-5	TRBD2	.	CAWSFAGAPGTQYF	TGTGCCTGGAGTTTTGCGGGAGCCCCTGGGACCCAGTACTTC
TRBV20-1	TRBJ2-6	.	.	CSARPISGANVLTF	TGCAGTGCTAGACCGATCTCTGGGGCCAACGTCCTGACTTTC
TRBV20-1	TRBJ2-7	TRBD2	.	CSATPLAGGLYEQYF	TGCAGTGCTACTCCTCTAGCGGGAGGACTCTACGAGCAGTACTTC
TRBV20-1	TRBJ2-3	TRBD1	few	CSAEGTGKSADTQYF	TGCAGTGCTGAGGGGACAGGGAAGTCCGCAGATACGCAGTATTTT
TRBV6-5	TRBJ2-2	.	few	CASRMAGELFF	TGTGCCAGCAGGATGGCCGGGGAGCTGTTTTTT
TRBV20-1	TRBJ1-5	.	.	CSAVYVDSNQPQHF	TGCAGTGCTGTATACGTCGATAGCAATCAGCCCCAGCATTTT
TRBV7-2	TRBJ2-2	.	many	CASSFLLVANTGELFF	TGTGCCAGCAGCTTTTTACTCGTCGCGAACACCGGGGAGCTGTTTTTT
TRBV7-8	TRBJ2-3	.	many	CASSLGAFGTDTQYF	TGTGCCAGCAGCTTAGGGGCCTTCGGCACAGATACGCAGTATTTT
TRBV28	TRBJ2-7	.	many	CASTLRARPPYEQYF	TGTGCCAGCACCCTACGGGCCAGGCCGCCCTACGAGCAGTACTTC
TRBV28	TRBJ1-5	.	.	CASSGRGVSQPQHF	TGTGCCAGCTCCGGCAGGGGAGTCAGTCAGCCCCAGCATTTT
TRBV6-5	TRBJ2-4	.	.	CASSSALDSQNIQYF	TGTGCCAGCAGTTCCGCCCTTGACAGCCAAAACATTCAGTACTTC
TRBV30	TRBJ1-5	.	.	CAWSTGYSNQPQHF	TGTGCCTGGAGTACGGGTTATAGCAATCAGCCCCAGCATTTT
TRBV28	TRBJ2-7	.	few	CASSLGYGDGRSYEQYF	TGTGCCAGCAGTTTAGGGTATGGGGACGGCCGCTCCTACGAGCAGTACTTC
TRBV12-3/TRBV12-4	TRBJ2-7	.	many	CASSRDQRGYEQYF	TGTGCCAGCAGTCGGGATCAAAGGGGGTACGAGCAGTACTTC
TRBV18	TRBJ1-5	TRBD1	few	CASSAGQGNQPQHF	TGTGCCAGCTCAGCGGGACAGGGAAATCAGCCCCAGCATTTT